The entry that follows covers one T cell receptor beta chain sequence. Its antigen is unidentified. Researchers built TCR beta libraries using quantitative 5'-RACE with molecular barcodes. MiXCR, applied by TCRdb to the 5' RACE reads, yields one record per CDR3 protein. The sample includes some 150,000 distinct CDR3 sequences, under 45% of them seen just once. The data are from a study of CD8 T cells in ankylosing spondylitis. Trimming pared 8 bases from V and 3 bases from J, leaving 18 bases between. Per germline, CDR1 SGHDT and CDR2 YYEEEE. CDR3 length equals 14 residues. Findings and limits, study-wide: In ankylosing spondylitis patients, matched synovial fluid reportedly showed significant enrichment of disease-linked clones.

The specimen was synovial fluid, either unsorted or a sorted T cell fraction (not recorded which). The sequence came from a male donor with ankylosing spondylitis. The chain is built from TRBV5-6 and TRBJ2-7, with D maybe TRBD2 (5 bases). In DNA form, the CDR3 reads TGTGCCAGGGGCTCCGGGGTCCTCTGCTACGAGCAGTACTTC. Its translation is CARGSGVLCYEQYF. The full variable domain, its missing parts supplied by reference TRBV5-6 and TRBJ2-7, is DAGVTQSPTHLIKTRGQQVTLRCSPKSGHDTVSWYQQALGQGPQFIFQYYEEEERQRGNFPDRFSGHQFPNYSSELNVNALLLGDSALYLCARGSGVLCYEQYFGPGTRLTVT.